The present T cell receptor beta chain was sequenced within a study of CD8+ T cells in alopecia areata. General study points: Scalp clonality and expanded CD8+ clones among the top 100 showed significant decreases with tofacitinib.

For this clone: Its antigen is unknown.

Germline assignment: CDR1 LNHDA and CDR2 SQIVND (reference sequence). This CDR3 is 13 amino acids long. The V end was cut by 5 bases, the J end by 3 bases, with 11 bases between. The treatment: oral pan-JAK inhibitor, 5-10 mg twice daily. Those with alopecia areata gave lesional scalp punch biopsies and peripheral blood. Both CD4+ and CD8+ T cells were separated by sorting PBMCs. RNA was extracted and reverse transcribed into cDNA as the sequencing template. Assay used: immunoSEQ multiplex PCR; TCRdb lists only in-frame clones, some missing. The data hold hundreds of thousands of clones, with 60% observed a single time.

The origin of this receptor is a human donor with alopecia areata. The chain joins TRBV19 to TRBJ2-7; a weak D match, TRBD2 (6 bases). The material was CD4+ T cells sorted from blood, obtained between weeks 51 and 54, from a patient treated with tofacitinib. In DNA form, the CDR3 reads TGTGCCAGTAGTTCCCGGGGAGGCTACGAGCAGTACTTC. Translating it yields CASSSRGGYEQYF.